Here is one TCR beta chain with its context. The data stem from a study of blood T cell repertoires in COVID-19. About the study: The study drew acute and convalescent COVID-19 samples from the United States, Italy and Spain. The analysed material was cDNA or gDNA that came from T cells, B-cell-depleted T cells, or PBMCs.

The germline V gene has CDR1 SQVTM and CDR2 ANQGSEA. This CDR3 has 14 residues. The V gene lost 3 bases and the J gene lost 0 bases, with 10 bases spanning the gap. Original processing notes: Reference gene primer amplification yielded estimated nucleated cell counts. The repertoire was sequenced with immunoSEQ multiplex PCR; TCRdb's copy has only in-frame clones and lacks some. V and J calls and clone size come straight from that table; D and trimming were deduced from the DNA. Of 150,000 to 200,000 clones listed, more than 75% are singletons. The TCR sequence derives from a woman in her 70s with acute or convalescent COVID-19. This sequence joins TRBV29-1 and TRBJ2-3; D is unclear. The specimen sequenced was peripheral blood. CDR3 amino acids: CSVDPIYSTDTQYF. The DNA of the CDR3 is TGCAGCGTTGACCCGATCTATAGCACAGATACGCAGTATTTT.